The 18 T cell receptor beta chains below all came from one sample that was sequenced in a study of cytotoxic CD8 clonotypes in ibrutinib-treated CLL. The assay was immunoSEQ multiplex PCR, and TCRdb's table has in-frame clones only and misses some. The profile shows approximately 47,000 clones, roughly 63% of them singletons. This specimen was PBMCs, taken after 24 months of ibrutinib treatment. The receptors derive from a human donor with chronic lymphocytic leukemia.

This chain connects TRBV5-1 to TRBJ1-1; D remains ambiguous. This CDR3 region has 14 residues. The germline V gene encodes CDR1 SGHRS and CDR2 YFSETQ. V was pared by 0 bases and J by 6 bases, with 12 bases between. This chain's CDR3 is CASSLVADVSEAFF. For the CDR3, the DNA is TGCGCCAGCAGCTTGGTTGCCGATGTCTCTGAAGCTTTCTTT. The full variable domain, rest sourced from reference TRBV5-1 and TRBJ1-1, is KAGVTQTPRYLIKTRGQQVTLSCSPISGHRSVSWYQQTPGQGLQFLFEYFSETQRNKGNFPGRFSGRQFSNSRSEMNVSTLELGDSALYLCASSLVADVSEAFFGQGTRLTVV.

The DNA for the CDR3 is TGCGCCAGCAGCCCCGGGACAGGGGGCTCTGGATCACCCCTCCACTTT. This encodes CASSPGTGGSGSPLHF. V gene TRBV5-1 combines with J gene TRBJ1-6; 12 bases map to TRBD1. Unmatched junction bases numbered 9, after V lost 4 bases and J lost 10 bases. The CDR3 spans 16 residues. CDR1 SGHRS and CDR2 YFSETQ come from the germline V gene.

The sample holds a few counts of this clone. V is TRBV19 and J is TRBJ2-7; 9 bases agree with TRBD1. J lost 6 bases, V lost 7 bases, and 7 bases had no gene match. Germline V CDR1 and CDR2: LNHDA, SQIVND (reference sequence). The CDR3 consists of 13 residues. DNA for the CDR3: TGTGCCAGTAAGGGACAGGGAGAATTCGAGCAGTACTTC. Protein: CASKGQGEFEQYF.

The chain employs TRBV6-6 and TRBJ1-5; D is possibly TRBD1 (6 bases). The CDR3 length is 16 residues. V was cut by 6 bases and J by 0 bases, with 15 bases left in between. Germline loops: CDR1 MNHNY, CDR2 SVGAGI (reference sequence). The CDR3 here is CASSSQVGASNQPQHF. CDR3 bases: TGTGCCAGCAGCTCCCAGGTGGGGGCTAGCAATCAGCCCCAGCATTTT.

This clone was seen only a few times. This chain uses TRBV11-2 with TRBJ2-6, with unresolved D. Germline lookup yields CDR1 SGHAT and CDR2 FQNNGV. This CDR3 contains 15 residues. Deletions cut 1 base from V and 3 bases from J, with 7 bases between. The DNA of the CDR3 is TGTGCCAGCAGCTTAGGAGTTCTTGGGGCCAACGTCCTGACTTTC. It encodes CASSLGVLGANVLTF.

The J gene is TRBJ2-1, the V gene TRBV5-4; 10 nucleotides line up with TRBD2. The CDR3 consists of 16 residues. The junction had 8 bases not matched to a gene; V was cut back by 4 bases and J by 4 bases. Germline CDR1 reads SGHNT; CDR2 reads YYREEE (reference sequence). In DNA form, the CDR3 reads TGTGCCAGCAGCCAAAGGGCTAGCGGGGGTTACAATGAGCAGTTCTTC. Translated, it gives CASSQRASGGYNEQFF. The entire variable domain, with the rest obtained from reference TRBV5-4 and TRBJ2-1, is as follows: ETGVTQSPTHLIKTRGQQVTLRCSSQSGHNTVSWYQQALGQGPQFIFQYYREEENGRGNFPPRFSGLQFPNYSSELNVNALELDDSALYLCASSQRASGGYNEQFFGPGTRLTVL.

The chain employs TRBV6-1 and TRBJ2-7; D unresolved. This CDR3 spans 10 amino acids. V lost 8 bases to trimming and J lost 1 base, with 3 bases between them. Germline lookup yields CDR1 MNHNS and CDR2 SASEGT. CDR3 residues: CASQSYEQYF. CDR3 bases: TGTGCCAGCCAGTCCTACGAGCAGTACTTC.

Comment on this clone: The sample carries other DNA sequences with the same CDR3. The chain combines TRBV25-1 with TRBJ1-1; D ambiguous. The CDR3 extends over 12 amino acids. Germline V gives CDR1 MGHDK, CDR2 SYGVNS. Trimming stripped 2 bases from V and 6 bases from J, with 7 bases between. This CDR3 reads CASSEGLAEAFF. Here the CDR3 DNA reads TGTGCCAGCAGTGAAGGATTAGCTGAAGCTTTCTTT.

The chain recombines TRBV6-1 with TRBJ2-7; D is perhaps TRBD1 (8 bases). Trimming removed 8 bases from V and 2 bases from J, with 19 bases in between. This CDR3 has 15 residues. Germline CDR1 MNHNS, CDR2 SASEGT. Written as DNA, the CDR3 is TGTGCCAGCGACAGGGGTGAGCGGGGTACCTACGAGCAGTACTTC. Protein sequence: CASDRGERGTYEQYF.

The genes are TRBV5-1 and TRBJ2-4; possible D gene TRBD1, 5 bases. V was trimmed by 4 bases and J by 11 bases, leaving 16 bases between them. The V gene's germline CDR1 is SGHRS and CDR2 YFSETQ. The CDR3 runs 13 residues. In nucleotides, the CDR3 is TGCGCCAGCAGCGGCGAAGGGGATGGGGTTCAGTACTTC. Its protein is CASSGEGDGVQYF.

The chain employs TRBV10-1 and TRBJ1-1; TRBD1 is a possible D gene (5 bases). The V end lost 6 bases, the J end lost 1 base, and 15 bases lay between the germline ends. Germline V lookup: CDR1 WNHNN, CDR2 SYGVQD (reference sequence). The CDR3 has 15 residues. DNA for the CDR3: TGCGCCAGCAGCGTACAAGTCGGGGGGAACACTGAAGCTTTCTTT. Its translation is CASSVQVGGNTEAFF.

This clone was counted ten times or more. The CDR3 here is CASRSNRTSGGDDSPLHF. Written as DNA, the CDR3 is TGTGCAAGTCGCTCCAACCGAACCTCGGGGGGAGACGATTCACCCCTCCACTTT. The rearrangement joins TRBV12-2 to TRBJ1-6. TRBV12-2 is annotated as a pseudogene. CDR3 size: 18 residues.

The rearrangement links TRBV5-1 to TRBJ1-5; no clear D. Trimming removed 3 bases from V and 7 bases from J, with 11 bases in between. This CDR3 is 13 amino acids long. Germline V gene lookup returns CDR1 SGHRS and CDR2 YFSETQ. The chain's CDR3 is CASSSGDGQPQHF. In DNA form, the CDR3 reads TGCGCCAGCAGCTCCGGGGATGGGCAGCCCCAGCATTTT.

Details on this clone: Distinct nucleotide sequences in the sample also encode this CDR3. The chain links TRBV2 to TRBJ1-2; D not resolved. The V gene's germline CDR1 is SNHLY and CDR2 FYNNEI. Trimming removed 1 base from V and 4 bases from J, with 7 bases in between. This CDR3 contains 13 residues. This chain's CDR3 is CASSEGEIYGYTF. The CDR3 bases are TGTGCCAGCAGTGAAGGAGAGATCTATGGCTACACCTTC.

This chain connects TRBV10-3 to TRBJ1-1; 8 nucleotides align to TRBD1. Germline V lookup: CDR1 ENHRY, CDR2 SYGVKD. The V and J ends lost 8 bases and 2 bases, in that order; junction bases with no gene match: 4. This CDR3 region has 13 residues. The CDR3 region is CAIAGGPNTEAFF. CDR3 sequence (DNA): TGTGCCATCGCAGGGGGCCCAAACACTGAAGCTTTCTTT.

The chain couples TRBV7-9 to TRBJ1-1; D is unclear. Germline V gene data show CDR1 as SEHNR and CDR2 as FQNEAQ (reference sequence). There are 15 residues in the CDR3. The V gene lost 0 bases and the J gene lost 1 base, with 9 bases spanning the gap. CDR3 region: CASSLARAENTEAFF. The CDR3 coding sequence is TGTGCCAGCAGCTTAGCAAGGGCAGAGAACACTGAAGCTTTCTTT.

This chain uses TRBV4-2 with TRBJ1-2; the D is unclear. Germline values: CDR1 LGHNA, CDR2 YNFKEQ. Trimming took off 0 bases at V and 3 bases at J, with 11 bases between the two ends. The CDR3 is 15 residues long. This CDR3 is CASSQEAATYYGYTF. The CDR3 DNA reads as TGTGCCAGCAGCCAAGAGGCGGCAACCTACTATGGCTACACCTTC.

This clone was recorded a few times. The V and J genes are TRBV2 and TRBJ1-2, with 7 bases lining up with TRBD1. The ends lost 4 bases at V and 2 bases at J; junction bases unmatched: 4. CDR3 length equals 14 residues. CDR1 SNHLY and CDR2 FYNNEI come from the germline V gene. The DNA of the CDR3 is TGTGCCAGCAGTGTTGAACAGGGGAACTATGGCTACACCTTC. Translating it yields CASSVEQGNYGYTF.